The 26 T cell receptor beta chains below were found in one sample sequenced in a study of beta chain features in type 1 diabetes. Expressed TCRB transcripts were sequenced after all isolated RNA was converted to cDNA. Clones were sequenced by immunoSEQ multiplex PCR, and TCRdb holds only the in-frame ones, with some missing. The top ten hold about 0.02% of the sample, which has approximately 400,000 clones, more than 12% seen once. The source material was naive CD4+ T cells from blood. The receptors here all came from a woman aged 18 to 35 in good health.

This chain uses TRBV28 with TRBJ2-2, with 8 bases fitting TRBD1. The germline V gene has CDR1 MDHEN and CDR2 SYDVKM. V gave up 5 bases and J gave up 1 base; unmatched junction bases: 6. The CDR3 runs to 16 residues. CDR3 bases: TGTGCCAGCAGTGGGCAAGGACAGGGGAACACCGGGGAGCTGTTTTTT. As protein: CASSGQGQGNTGELFF.

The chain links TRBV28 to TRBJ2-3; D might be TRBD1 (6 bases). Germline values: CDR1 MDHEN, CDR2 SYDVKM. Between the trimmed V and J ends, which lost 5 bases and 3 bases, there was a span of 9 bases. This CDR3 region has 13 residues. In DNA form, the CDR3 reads TGTGCCAGCAGTGGCCAGGGGACAGATACGCAGTATTTT. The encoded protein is CASSGQGTDTQYF.

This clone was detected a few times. The DNA for the CDR3 is TGCAGCGTTGGGGTTATGAAGGAGCCCCCCTACGAGCAGTACTTC. As protein: CSVGVMKEPPYEQYF. The V and J genes are TRBV29-1 and TRBJ2-7; no clear D. CDR1 is SQVTM, CDR2 ANQGSEA, per germline. Between the trimmed V and J ends, which lost 4 bases and 2 bases, there was a span of 18 bases. The CDR3 length is 15 residues.

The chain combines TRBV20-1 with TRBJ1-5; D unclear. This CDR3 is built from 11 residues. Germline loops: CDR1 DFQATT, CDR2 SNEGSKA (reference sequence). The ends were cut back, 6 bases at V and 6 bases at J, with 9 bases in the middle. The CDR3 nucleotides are TGCAGTGCGACAACAAGTCAGCCCCAGCATTTT. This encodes CSATTSQPQHF.

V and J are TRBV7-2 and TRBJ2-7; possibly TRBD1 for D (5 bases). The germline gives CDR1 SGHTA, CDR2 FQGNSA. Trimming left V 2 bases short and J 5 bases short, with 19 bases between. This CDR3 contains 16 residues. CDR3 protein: CASSLTPSKQGDEQYF. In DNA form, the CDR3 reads TGTGCCAGCAGCTTAACCCCGTCTAAGCAAGGGGACGAGCAGTACTTC.

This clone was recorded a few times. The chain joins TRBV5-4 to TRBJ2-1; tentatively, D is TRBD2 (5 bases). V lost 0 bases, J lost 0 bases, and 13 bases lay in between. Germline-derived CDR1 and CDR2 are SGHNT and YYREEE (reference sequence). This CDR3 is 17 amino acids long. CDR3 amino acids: CASSLAKAASSYNEQFF. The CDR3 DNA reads TGTGCCAGCAGCTTGGCCAAAGCGGCTAGCTCCTACAATGAGCAGTTCTTC.

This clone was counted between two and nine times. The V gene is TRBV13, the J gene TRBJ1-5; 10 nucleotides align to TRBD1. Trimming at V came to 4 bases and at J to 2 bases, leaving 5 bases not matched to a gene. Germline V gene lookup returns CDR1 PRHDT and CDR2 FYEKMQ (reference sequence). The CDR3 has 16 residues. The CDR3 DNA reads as TGTGCCAGCAGCTGGCGGACAGGGGGTGGCAATCAGCCCCAGCATTTT. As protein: CASSWRTGGGNQPQHF.

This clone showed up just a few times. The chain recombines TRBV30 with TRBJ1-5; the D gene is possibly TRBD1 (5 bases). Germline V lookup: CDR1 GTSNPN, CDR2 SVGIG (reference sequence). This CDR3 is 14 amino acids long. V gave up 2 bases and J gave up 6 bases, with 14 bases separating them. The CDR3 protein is CAWSRGSFGQPQHF. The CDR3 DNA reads TGTGCCTGGAGTCGGGGGTCCTTTGGTCAGCCCCAGCATTTT.

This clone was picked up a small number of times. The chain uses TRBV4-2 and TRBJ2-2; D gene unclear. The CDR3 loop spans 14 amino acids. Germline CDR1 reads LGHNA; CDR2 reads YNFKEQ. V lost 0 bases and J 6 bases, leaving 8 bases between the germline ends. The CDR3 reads CASSQDLLPGELFF. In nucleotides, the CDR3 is TGTGCCAGCAGCCAAGACCTTCTTCCCGGGGAGCTGTTTTTT.

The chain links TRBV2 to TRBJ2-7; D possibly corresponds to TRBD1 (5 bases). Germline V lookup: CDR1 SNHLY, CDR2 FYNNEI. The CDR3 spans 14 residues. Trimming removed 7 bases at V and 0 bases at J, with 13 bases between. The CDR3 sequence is CASKGDRSSYEQYF. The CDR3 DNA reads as TGTGCCAGCAAGGGCGACAGAAGCTCCTACGAGCAGTACTTC.

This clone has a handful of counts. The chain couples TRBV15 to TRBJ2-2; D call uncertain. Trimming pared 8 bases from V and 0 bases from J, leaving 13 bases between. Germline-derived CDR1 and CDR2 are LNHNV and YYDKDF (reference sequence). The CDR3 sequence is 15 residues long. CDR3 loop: CATSTYRTNTGELFF. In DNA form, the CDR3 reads TGTGCCACCTCCACCTACAGAACGAACACCGGGGAGCTGTTTTTT. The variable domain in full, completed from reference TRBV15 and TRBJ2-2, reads DAMVIQNPRYQVTQFGKPVTLSCSQTLNHNVMYWYQQKSSQAPKLLFHYYDKDFNNEADTPDNFQSRRPNTSFCFLDIRSPGLGDTAMYLCATSTYRTNTGELFFGEGSRLTVL.

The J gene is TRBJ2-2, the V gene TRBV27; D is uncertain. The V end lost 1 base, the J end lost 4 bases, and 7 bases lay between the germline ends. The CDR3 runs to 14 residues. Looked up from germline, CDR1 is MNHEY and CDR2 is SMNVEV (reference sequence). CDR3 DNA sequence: TGTGCCAGCAGTTTATTCAGATTCACCGGGGAGCTGTTTTTT. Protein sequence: CASSLFRFTGELFF.

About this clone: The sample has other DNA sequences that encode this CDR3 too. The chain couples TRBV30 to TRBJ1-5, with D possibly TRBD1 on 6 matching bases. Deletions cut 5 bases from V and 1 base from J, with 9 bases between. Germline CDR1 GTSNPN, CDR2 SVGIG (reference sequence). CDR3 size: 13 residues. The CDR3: CAWSQGSNQPQHF. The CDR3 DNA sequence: TGTGCCTGGTCCCAGGGGAGCAATCAGCCCCAGCATTTT.

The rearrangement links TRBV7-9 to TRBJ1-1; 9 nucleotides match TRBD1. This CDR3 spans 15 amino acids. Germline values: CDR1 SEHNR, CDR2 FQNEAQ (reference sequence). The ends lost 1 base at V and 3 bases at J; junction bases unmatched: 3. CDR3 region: CASSLGDRVDTEAFF. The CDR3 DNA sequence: TGTGCCAGCAGCTTAGGGGACAGGGTTGACACTGAAGCTTTCTTT.

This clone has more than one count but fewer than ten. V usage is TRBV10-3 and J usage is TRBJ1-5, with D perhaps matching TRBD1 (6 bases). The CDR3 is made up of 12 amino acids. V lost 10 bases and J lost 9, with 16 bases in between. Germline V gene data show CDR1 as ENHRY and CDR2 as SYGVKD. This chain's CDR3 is CATTPGEGPQHF. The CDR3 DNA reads TGTGCCACCACCCCAGGGGAAGGGCCCCAGCATTTT.

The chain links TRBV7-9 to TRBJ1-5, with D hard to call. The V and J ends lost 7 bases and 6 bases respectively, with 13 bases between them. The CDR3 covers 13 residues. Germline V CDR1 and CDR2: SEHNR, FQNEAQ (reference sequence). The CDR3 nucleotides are TGTGCCAGCAACAAGGAACGGAGTCAGCCCCAGCATTTT. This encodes CASNKERSQPQHF. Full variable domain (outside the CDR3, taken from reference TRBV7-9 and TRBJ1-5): DTGVSQNPRHKITKRGQNVTFRCDPISEHNRLYWYRQTLGQGPEFLTYFQNEAQLEKSRLLSDRFSAERPKGSFSTLEIQRTEQGDSAMYLCASNKERSQPQHFGDGTRLSIL.

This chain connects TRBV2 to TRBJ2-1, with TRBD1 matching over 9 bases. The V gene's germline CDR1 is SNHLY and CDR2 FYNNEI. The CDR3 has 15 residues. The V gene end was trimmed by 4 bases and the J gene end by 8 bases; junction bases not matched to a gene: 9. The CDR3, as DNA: TGTGCCAGCAGTGTTGAGACAGGGGGTTACGATGAGCAGTTCTTC. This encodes CASSVETGGYDEQFF.

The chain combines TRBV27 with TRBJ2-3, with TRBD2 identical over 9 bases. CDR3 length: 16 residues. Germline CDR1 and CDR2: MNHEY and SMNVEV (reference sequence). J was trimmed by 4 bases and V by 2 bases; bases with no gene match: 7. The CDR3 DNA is TGTGCCAGCAGTTTACTTGGCGGGAGGGGAGCAGATACGCAGTATTTT. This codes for CASSLLGGRGADTQYF.

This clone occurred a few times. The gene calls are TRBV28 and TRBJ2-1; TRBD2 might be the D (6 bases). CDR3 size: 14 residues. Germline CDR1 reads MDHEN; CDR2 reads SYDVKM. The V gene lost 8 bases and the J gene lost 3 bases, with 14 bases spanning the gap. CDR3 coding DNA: TGTGCCAGCCGAGGAGGTAGCGGCTACAATGAGCAGTTCTTC. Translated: CASRGGSGYNEQFF.

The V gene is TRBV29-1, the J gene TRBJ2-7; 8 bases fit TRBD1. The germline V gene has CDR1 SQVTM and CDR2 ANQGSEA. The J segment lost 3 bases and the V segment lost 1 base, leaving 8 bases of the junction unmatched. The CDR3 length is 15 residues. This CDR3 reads CSVEAQGARHYEQYF. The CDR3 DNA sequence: TGCAGCGTTGAAGCCCAGGGGGCTCGGCACTACGAGCAGTACTTC.

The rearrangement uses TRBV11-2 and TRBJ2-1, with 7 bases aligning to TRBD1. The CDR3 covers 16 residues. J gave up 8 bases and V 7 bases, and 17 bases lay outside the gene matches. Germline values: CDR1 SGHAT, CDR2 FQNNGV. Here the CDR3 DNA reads TGTGCCAGCACCCCGCTAAGACAGGGATTGAGGGATGAGCAGTTCTTC. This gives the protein CASTPLRQGLRDEQFF.

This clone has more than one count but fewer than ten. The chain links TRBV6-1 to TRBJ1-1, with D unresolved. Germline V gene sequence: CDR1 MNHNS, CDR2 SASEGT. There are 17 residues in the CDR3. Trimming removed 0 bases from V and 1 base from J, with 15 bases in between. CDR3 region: CASSEAYVEERNTEAFF. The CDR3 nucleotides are TGTGCCAGCAGTGAAGCTTATGTGGAGGAAAGGAACACTGAAGCTTTCTTT.

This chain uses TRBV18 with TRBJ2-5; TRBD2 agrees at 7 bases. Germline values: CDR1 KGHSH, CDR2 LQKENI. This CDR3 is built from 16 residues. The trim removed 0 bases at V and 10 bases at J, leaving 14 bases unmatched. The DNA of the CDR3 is TGTGCCAGCTCACCACCGGGCGGGAGAGTCGGGAGCGACCAGTACTTC. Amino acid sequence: CASSPPGGRVGSDQYF.

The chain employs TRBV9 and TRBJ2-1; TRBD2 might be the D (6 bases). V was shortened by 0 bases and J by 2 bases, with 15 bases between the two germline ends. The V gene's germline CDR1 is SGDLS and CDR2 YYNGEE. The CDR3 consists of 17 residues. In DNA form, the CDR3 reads TGTGCCAGCAGCGTAGCATTGCGGGAAATCCCCTACAATGAGCAGTTCTTC. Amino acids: CASSVALREIPYNEQFF.

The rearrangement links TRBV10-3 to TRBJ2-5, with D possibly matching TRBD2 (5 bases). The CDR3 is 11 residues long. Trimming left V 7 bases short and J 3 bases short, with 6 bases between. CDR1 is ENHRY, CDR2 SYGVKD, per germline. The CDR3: CAIMREETQYF. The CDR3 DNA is TGTGCCATCATGAGGGAAGAGACCCAGTACTTC.

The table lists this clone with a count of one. This chain's CDR3 is CASSLARRLGYNEQFF. Here the CDR3 DNA reads TGTGCCAGCAGCTTAGCTAGGAGGCTAGGCTACAATGAGCAGTTCTTC. The chain is built from TRBV7-2 and TRBJ2-1; tentative D call: TRBD2 (5 bases). CDR3 length: 16 amino acids. Trimming removed 0 bases at V and 3 bases at J, with 12 bases between. In germline, CDR1 is SGHTA, CDR2 FQGNSA.